This T cell receptor beta chain was captured by sequencing in a study of glioma-infiltrating T cells after dendritic cell vaccination. Measured with immunoSEQ multiplex PCR; TCRdb has only the in-frame clones, and not every one. The sample carries 91,000 or so clones, roughly 80% recorded once. The CDR3 covers 15 residues. Germline assignment: CDR1 SGHNT and CDR2 YYREEE (reference sequence). The J segment lost 2 bases and the V segment lost 2 bases, leaving 2 bases of the junction unmatched. Indicated time point: after dendritic cell vaccination, including at tumor progression/relapse. This chain connects TRBV5-4 to TRBJ2-7; 12 bases are shared with TRBD2. The sequence was collected from a human donor with glioblastoma. The sample in question was blood, obtained after dendritic cell vaccination. For the CDR3, the DNA is TGTGCCAGCAGCTTTGGACTAGCGGGGACCTACGAGCAGTACTTC. Amino acid sequence: CASSFGLAGTYEQYF.